This TCR beta chain appears in the sequencing data of a study of glioma-infiltrating T cells after dendritic cell vaccination. Whole-study results and caveats: Only a small number of patients had complete blood and tumor samples. Higher pretreatment TIL content predicted longer progression-free time and survival.

PBMC sampling occurred before vaccination, two weeks after the third dose, and at progression. Note on this clone: As yet, its antigen is unknown.

Trimming took off 4 bases at V and 1 base at J, with 19 bases between the two ends. This CDR3 comprises 17 residues. From germline, CDR1 is SGHRS and CDR2 YFSETQ. Up to 2 ug genomic DNA was used for TCRB CDR3 amplification. Produced via immunoSEQ multiplex PCR; TCRdb's table is partial and in-frame only. The sample lists about 92,000 clones; about nine tenths were seen once. This clonotype originated in a human donor with glioblastoma. Specimen: blood, collected before dendritic cell vaccination. This chain connects TRBV5-1 to TRBJ2-3; possible D gene TRBD2, 7 bases. CDR3 nucleotides: TGCGCCAGCAGCCCTGCCGGGCGGGGGCGGCGCACAGATACGCAGTATTTT. Translating gives CASSPAGRGRRTDTQYF. The full variable domain, in which reference TRBV5-1 and TRBJ2-3 provide the parts outside the CDR3, is KAGVTQTPRYLIKTRGQQVTLSCSPISGHRSVSWYQQTPGQGLQFLFEYFSETQRNKGNFPGRFSGRQFSNSRSEMNVSTLELGDSALYLCASSPAGRGRRTDTQYFGPGTRLTVL.